Listed below are T cell receptor beta chains from one sample, sequenced in a study of shared clonotypes between healthy human individuals. Method: immunoSEQ multiplex PCR; TCRdb's copy keeps in-frame clones and lacks some. Among some 1,900,000 clones listed, about 95% were seen once. The specimen sequenced was naive CD8+ T cells sorted from blood. The source of these receptors is a man younger than 35 in good health. The CDR3 runs from the conserved cysteine through the conserved F or W. The D gene is left open where the match is weak. Clone size appears in some rows only: once, few, many, or a class for an expanded clone.

V,length,D,J,size,CDR3,DNA
TRBV29-1,14,TRBD2,TRBJ2-2,NA,CSVSYGGAGGELFF,TGCAGCGTTTCTTACGGGGGGGCCGGCGGGGAGCTGTTTTTT
TRBV7-9,13,NA,TRBJ1-2,NA,CASSLTDAYGYTF,TGTGCCAGCAGCTTGACCGACGCCTATGGCTACACCTTC
TRBV28,15,TRBD1,TRBJ2-7,NA,CASSLIQDRAYEQYF,TGTGCCAGCAGCCTCATTCAGGACAGGGCCTACGAGCAGTACTTC
TRBV15,14,NA,TRBJ2-1,NA,CATSRIGHDNEQFF,TGTGCCACCAGCAGGATAGGACACGACAATGAGCAGTTCTTC
TRBV11-3,14,NA,TRBJ2-7,NA,CASSFGGPGYEQYF,TGTGCCAGCAGCTTCGGGGGTCCAGGCTACGAGCAGTACTTC
TRBV5-6,14,NA,TRBJ1-1,NA,CASDLGGGNTEAFF,TGTGCCAGCGACCTAGGAGGGGGGAACACTGAAGCTTTCTTT
TRBV30,15,NA,TRBJ2-7,NA,CAWSSHRQGRYEQYF,TGTGCCTGGAGTTCCCACAGGCAGGGGAGGTACGAGCAGTACTTC
TRBV4-1,14,NA,TRBJ1-1,NA,CASSQAHGGGEAFF,TGCGCCAGCAGCCAAGCTCATGGGGGCGGGGAGGCTTTCTTT
TRBV5-1,11,NA,TRBJ2-1,NA,CASTAANEQFF,TGCGCCAGCACGGCGGCCAATGAGCAGTTCTTC
TRBV9,14,NA,TRBJ2-6,NA,CASSPTTGANVLTF,TGTGCCAGCAGCCCAACAACTGGGGCCAACGTCCTGACTTTC
TRBV21-1,12,NA,TRBJ1-2,NA,CALRDRGHGYTF,TGTGCCCTCAGAGACAGGGGGCATGGCTACACCTTC
TRBV11-2,14,NA,TRBJ2-2,NA,CASSRGPNTGELFF,TGTGCCAGCAGCCGGGGACCAAACACCGGGGAGCTGTTTTTT
TRBV19,14,TRBD1,TRBJ2-5,NA,CASSQDRDQETQYF,TGTGCCAGTAGTCAAGACAGGGACCAAGAGACCCAGTACTTC
TRBV6-5,16,TRBD2,TRBJ2-1,NA,CASSYSRTSGGNEQFF,TGTGCCAGCAGTTACTCCAGGACTAGCGGGGGTAATGAGCAGTTCTTC
TRBV7-9,16,NA,TRBJ2-3,NA,CASSSGQSIFTDTQYF,TGTGCCAGCAGCTCAGGACAGTCCATATTTACAGATACGCAGTATTTT
TRBV30,12,NA,TRBJ1-2,NA,CAAEQPSGGYTF,TGTGCTGCAGAACAGCCTAGCGGTGGCTACACCTTC
TRBV28,16,NA,TRBJ2-7,NA,CASSSSRPVNKYEQYF,TGTGCCAGCAGTTCCTCTCGTCCTGTAAATAAGTACGAGCAGTACTTC
TRBV13,15,NA,TRBJ1-1,NA,CASSSEGEGDTEAFF,TGTGCCAGCAGCTCGGAGGGGGAGGGGGACACTGAAGCTTTCTTT
TRBV7-9,14,NA,TRBJ1-1,NA,CASSLRLTDTEAFF,TGTGCCAGCAGCTTAAGACTCACAGACACTGAAGCTTTCTTT
TRBV28,18,TRBD1,TRBJ1-5,NA,CASSLRDRARLRNQPQHF,TGTGCCAGCAGTCTCCGGGACAGGGCTAGGTTGAGGAATCAGCCCCAGCATTTT
TRBV7-9,16,NA,TRBJ2-3,NA,CASSPEGGLSTDTQYF,TGTGCCAGCAGCCCAGAGGGGGGTCTGAGCACAGATACGCAGTATTTT
TRBV30,14,NA,TRBJ2-5,NA,CAWSANLRVETQYF,TGTGCCTGGAGTGCTAACTTGAGAGTTGAGACCCAGTACTTC
TRBV19,14,NA,TRBJ1-1,NA,CASSVREMNTEAFF,TGTGCCAGTTCGGTCCGGGAAATGAACACTGAAGCTTTCTTT
TRBV13,14,NA,TRBJ2-7,NA,CASSSGTQTPEQYF,TGTGCCAGCAGTTCCGGGACCCAGACCCCCGAGCAGTACTTC
TRBV5-1,14,NA,TRBJ2-7,NA,CASSLVSHPDEQYF,TGCGCCAGCAGCTTGGTTAGCCACCCAGACGAGCAGTACTTC
TRBV5-3,17,NA,TRBJ1-2,NA,CARSLVSGFRENYGYTF,TGTGCCAGAAGCTTGGTTTCCGGGTTTAGGGAAAACTATGGCTACACCTTC
TRBV5-8,15,TRBD2,TRBJ2-7,NA,CASSFPWTSGDEQYF,TGTGCCAGCAGCTTCCCCTGGACTAGCGGGGACGAGCAGTACTTC
TRBV6-1,12,NA,TRBJ2-5,NA,CASSEIQQTQYF,TGTGCCAGCAGTGAAATACAGCAGACCCAGTACTTC
TRBV5-4,16,TRBD1,TRBJ2-1,NA,CASSLVLGQDYNEQFF,TGTGCCAGCAGCTTGGTTCTCGGACAGGACTACAATGAGCAGTTCTTC
TRBV27,17,TRBD2,TRBJ2-1,NA,CASSSSGGGRSYNEQFF,TGTGCCAGCAGTTCCAGTGGGGGAGGGCGCTCCTACAATGAGCAGTTCTTC
TRBV5-4,16,NA,TRBJ1-2,NA,CASSPGTRDTAYGYTF,TGTGCCAGCAGCCCCGGAACCCGGGACACGGCTTATGGCTACACCTTC
TRBV2,13,NA,TRBJ2-7,NA,CASSAPISYEQYF,TGTGCCAGCAGTGCGCCGATATCCTACGAGCAGTACTTC
TRBV27,16,NA,TRBJ2-7,NA,CASSFRSEGRTYEQYF,TGTGCCAGCAGTTTCAGGTCAGAAGGGAGGACCTACGAGCAGTACTTC
TRBV2,13,NA,TRBJ2-1,NA,CASRSLALNEQFF,TGTGCCAGCAGGTCGCTAGCCCTCAATGAGCAGTTCTTC
TRBV11-2,15,TRBD1,TRBJ1-1,NA,CASSPHRGLGTEAFF,TGTGCCAGCAGCCCTCACAGGGGCCTGGGGACTGAAGCTTTCTTT
TRBV4-3,16,TRBD2,TRBJ2-1,once,CASSQFFGSSGNEQFF,TGCGCCAGCAGCCAATTCTTTGGGTCTAGCGGAAATGAGCAGTTCTTC
TRBV11-2,14,NA,TRBJ2-7,once,CASSLTVGGYEQYF,TGTGCCAGCAGCCTTACCGTCGGAGGCTACGAGCAGTACTTC
TRBV7-9,14,NA,TRBJ2-3,NA,CASSLFGGQDTQYF,TGTGCCAGCAGCTTATTTGGAGGCCAAGATACGCAGTATTTT
TRBV2,16,TRBD1,TRBJ1-2,NA,CASRQQGAPANYGYTF,TGTGCCAGCAGACAACAGGGGGCCCCAGCTAACTATGGCTACACCTTC
TRBV5-1,13,NA,TRBJ2-5,once,CASSLVMLETQYF,TGCGCCAGCAGCTTGGTTATGTTGGAGACCCAGTACTTC
TRBV5-6,12,NA,TRBJ1-2,NA,CASSLAGYGYTF,TGTGCCAGCAGCTTGGCTGGGTACGGCTACACCTTC